The 29 T cell receptor beta chains presented below share a single source sample, sequenced in a study of blood T cell repertoires in COVID-19. Assay used: immunoSEQ multiplex PCR; TCRdb lists only in-frame clones, some missing. The repertoire holds roughly 76,000 clones, with about four fifths as singletons. Sequencing input: peripheral blood. The receptors were gathered from a human donor in a cohort sampled during active COVID-19.

The J gene is TRBJ1-2, the V gene TRBV6-2 or TRBV6-3, with D perhaps matching TRBD1 (5 bases). Germline V gene data show CDR1 as MNHEY and CDR2 as SVGEGT. Trimming left V 5 bases short and J 5 bases short, with 12 bases between. The CDR3 length is 13 residues. In DNA, the CDR3 is TGTGCCAGCAGTAGCCCCCAGGGATATGGCTACACCTTC. Amino acids: CASSSPQGYGYTF.

This clone was found a few times. The chain uses TRBV5-6 and TRBJ1-1; 10 nucleotides align to TRBD1. The CDR3 length is 14 residues. With V trimmed by 4 bases and J by 11 bases, 11 bases remained unmatched. Germline lookup yields CDR1 SGHDT and CDR2 YYEEEE. CDR3 loop: CASSVTGGDLAAFF. For the CDR3, the DNA is TGTGCCAGCAGCGTGACAGGGGGCGATTTGGCGGCTTTCTTT.

This chain joins TRBV10-3 and TRBJ1-5; the D gene is possibly TRBD1 (5 bases). In germline, CDR1 is ENHRY, CDR2 SYGVKD. V was cut by 0 bases and J by 5 bases, with 11 bases left in between. The CDR3 is 15 amino acids. Here the CDR3 DNA reads TGTGCCATCAGTGAGTCAGGACAAGGGCATCAGCCCCAGCATTTT. Translated: CAISESGQGHQPQHF.

The J gene is TRBJ2-1, the V gene TRBV7-8, with 8 bases that match TRBD2. Trimming removed 0 bases from V and 6 bases from J; junction bases left unmatched: 10. Germline CDR1 is SGHVS and CDR2 is FQNEAQ. The CDR3 is 17 residues long. The CDR3 coding sequence is TGTGCCAGCAGCTTAGCGCTTGTGGCGGGAGGCCGCAATGAGCAGTTCTTC. It specifies CASSLALVAGGRNEQFF.

This clone was detected a few times. The chain couples TRBV5-1 to TRBJ1-2; D not resolved. The CDR3 loop spans 13 amino acids. V lost 0 bases and J lost 7, with 10 bases in between. The germline V gene encodes CDR1 SGHRS and CDR2 YFSETQ. The CDR3 sequence: CASSLELGAGYTF. DNA of the CDR3: TGCGCCAGCAGCTTGGAACTTGGAGCTGGCTACACCTTC. Full variable domain (outside the CDR3, taken from reference TRBV5-1 and TRBJ1-2): KAGVTQTPRYLIKTRGQQVTLSCSPISGHRSVSWYQQTPGQGLQFLFEYFSETQRNKGNFPGRFSGRQFSNSRSEMNVSTLELGDSALYLCASSLELGAGYTFGSGTRLTVV.

The chain is built from TRBV27 and TRBJ1-3; D not certain. With 3 bases removed from V and 3 bases from J, the gap between germline ends came to 6 bases. This CDR3 comprises 13 residues. Per the germline V gene, CDR1 is MNHEY and CDR2 is SMNVEV (reference sequence). This CDR3 reads CASSFQFGNTIYF. The CDR3, as DNA: TGTGCCAGCAGTTTTCAGTTTGGAAACACCATATATTTT.

This rearrangement joins TRBV19 to TRBJ1-1; the D gene is possibly TRBD1 (6 bases). Trimming shortened V by 6 bases and J by 2 bases, and 10 bases separated the two germline ends. CDR1 LNHDA and CDR2 SQIVND come from the germline V gene (reference sequence). The CDR3 has 13 amino acids. CDR3: CASSQGYNTEAFF. CDR3 sequence (DNA): TGTGCCAGTAGCCAGGGGTACAACACTGAAGCTTTCTTT.

CDR3 nucleotide sequence: TGTGCCAGCAGCCTCACTCTCTACAATGAGCAGTTCTTC. This sequence encodes CASSLTLYNEQFF. The chain recombines TRBV3-1 (or the pseudogene TRBV3-2) with TRBJ2-1; D not certain. V lost 4 bases, J lost 3 bases, and 7 bases lay in between. The CDR3 is 13 residues long. Germline-derived CDR1 and CDR2 are LGHDT and YNNKEL (reference sequence).

The chain is built from TRBV3-1 (or the pseudogene TRBV3-2) and TRBJ2-7; 7 positions match TRBD2. Unmatched junction bases numbered 5, after V lost 4 bases and J lost 5 bases. There are 13 residues in the CDR3. In germline, CDR1 is LGHDT, CDR2 YNNKEL (reference sequence). CDR3 coding DNA: TGTGCCAGCAGCCCGGGGGGTCGCGACGAGCAGTACTTC. Its translation is CASSPGGRDEQYF.

This rearrangement joins TRBV29-1 to TRBJ2-1, with 9 positions matching TRBD2. Trimming at V came to 1 base and at J to 8 bases, leaving 6 bases not matched to a gene. Germline V lookup: CDR1 SQVTM, CDR2 ANQGSEA. The CDR3 sequence is 14 residues long. The CDR3 is CSVEGGRAGDEQFF. The CDR3 nucleotides are TGCAGCGTTGAAGGCGGGAGGGCCGGGGATGAGCAGTTCTTC.

This chain links TRBV2 with TRBJ1-5; no reliable D call. The germline V gene encodes CDR1 SNHLY and CDR2 FYNNEI. The CDR3 sequence is 15 residues long. V gave up 7 bases and J gave up 2 bases, with 15 bases separating them. The CDR3 is CASKTRGIGNQPQHF. The DNA for the CDR3 is TGTGCCAGCAAAACGCGGGGTATAGGCAATCAGCCCCAGCATTTT.

The chain couples TRBV11-3 to TRBJ2-1, with D tentatively TRBD2 (5 bases). This CDR3 is built from 11 residues. V was cut by 5 bases and J by 9 bases, with 8 bases left in between. The germline V gene has CDR1 SGHNT and CDR2 YENEEA. CDR3 coding DNA: TGTGCCAGCAGCCAAGGAGGTGAGCAGTTCTTC. It translates to CASSQGGEQFF.

This chain uses TRBV6-2 or TRBV6-3 with TRBJ2-4; 8 bases are a match to TRBD2. Looked up from germline, CDR1 is MNHEY and CDR2 is SVGEGT. CDR3 length: 16 amino acids. Trimming cost V 4 bases and J 0 bases; bases outside gene matches: 5. The CDR3 loop reads CASSSTSAPAKNIQYF. The CDR3 bases are TGTGCCAGCAGTTCGACTAGCGCCCCAGCCAAAAACATTCAGTACTTC.

The chain carries TRBV19 and TRBJ2-7; D ambiguous. In germline, CDR1 is LNHDA, CDR2 SQIVND (reference sequence). The CDR3 consists of 14 residues. V lost 5 bases, J lost 0 bases, and 11 bases lay in between. The CDR3 nucleotides are TGTGCCAGTAGTCCCCGACTGAGCTCCTACGAGCAGTACTTC. Translating it yields CASSPRLSSYEQYF.

The chain joins TRBV7-2 to TRBJ2-6; 8 nucleotides align to TRBD2. The CDR3 is made up of 17 amino acids. CDR1 SGHTA and CDR2 FQGNSA come from the germline V gene. V was clipped by 0 bases and J by 3 bases; unmatched bases: 4. CDR3 in amino acids: CASSLAAGGNGANVLTF. CDR3 nucleotides: TGTGCCAGCAGCTTAGCGGCGGGAGGTAATGGGGCCAACGTCCTGACTTTC.

The chain links TRBV3-1 (or the pseudogene TRBV3-2) to TRBJ1-4; TRBD1 agrees at 10 bases. V was clipped by 3 bases and J by 7 bases; unmatched bases: 2. Germline loops: CDR1 LGHDT, CDR2 YNNKEL (reference sequence). The CDR3 is 14 amino acids. The CDR3 DNA reads TGTGCCAGCAGCCAGACAGGGGGCAGTGAAAAACTGTTTTTT. Encoded protein: CASSQTGGSEKLFF.

V usage is TRBV5-4 and J usage is TRBJ1-1; D might be TRBD1 (6 bases). V was clipped by 4 bases and J by 1 base, with 11 bases between them. Germline V gene data show CDR1 as SGHNT and CDR2 as YYREEE (reference sequence). There are 14 residues in the CDR3. The CDR3: CASSPQGPNTEAFF. CDR3 in DNA: TGTGCCAGCAGCCCACAGGGCCCGAACACTGAAGCTTTCTTT. The full variable domain, rest sourced from reference TRBV5-4 and TRBJ1-1, is ETGVTQSPTHLIKTRGQQVTLRCSSQSGHNTVSWYQQALGQGPQFIFQYYREEENGRGNFPPRFSGLQFPNYSSELNVNALELDDSALYLCASSPQGPNTEAFFGQGTRLTVV.

This chain uses TRBV6-2 or TRBV6-3 with TRBJ2-7, with 10 bases that match TRBD2. Germline V CDR1 and CDR2: MNHEY, SVGEGT. The CDR3 covers 13 residues. Trimming at V came to 4 bases and at J to 9 bases, leaving 6 bases not matched to a gene. In nucleotides, the CDR3 is TGTGCCAGCAGTTGGGTACTAGCGGGGATGCAGTACTTC. Its protein is CASSWVLAGMQYF.

The DNA of the CDR3 is TGCGCCAGCAGCGAACAGGGGAGGTCCTACGAGCAGTACTTC. Its translation: CASSEQGRSYEQYF. The chain is built from TRBV5-1 and TRBJ2-7, with a weak D call TRBD1 (7 bases). This CDR3 contains 14 residues. CDR1 SGHRS and CDR2 YFSETQ come from the germline V gene. V shed 4 bases and J shed 1 base, with 12 bases lying between them.

The chain employs TRBV30 and TRBJ1-6; unclear D gene. Germline CDR1 is GTSNPN and CDR2 is SVGIG (reference sequence). The CDR3 is 20 residues long. V was clipped by 3 bases and J by 7 bases, with 31 bases between them. Here the CDR3 DNA reads TGTGCCTGGAGGGGCGGTATAGAGACTACGATTTCACCTATAAATTCACCCCTCCACTTT. Its protein is CAWRGGIETTISPINSPLHF.

The chain carries TRBV11-2 and TRBJ2-5, with 7 nucleotides matching TRBD2. CDR3 length equals 13 residues. V was pared by 5 bases and J by 2 bases, with 2 bases of the junction left unmatched. The germline gives CDR1 SGHAT, CDR2 FQNNGV. DNA of the CDR3: TGTGCCAGCAGCGTGGGACTACAAGAGACCCAGTACTTC. This codes for CASSVGLQETQYF.

This rearrangement joins TRBV11-2 to TRBJ2-3, with D possibly matching TRBD2 (6 bases). This CDR3 is built from 15 residues. Germline V gives CDR1 SGHAT, CDR2 FQNNGV. Trimming cost V 5 bases and J 2 bases, with 14 bases left between them. The CDR3 sequence: CASSRGTQPTDTQYF. The CDR3 DNA sequence: TGTGCCAGCAGCCGCGGGACTCAGCCCACAGATACGCAGTATTTT.

With respect to this clone: One end of the junction fails to match germline, which may point to a read error. The gene calls are TRBV9 and TRBJ2-1, with D tentatively TRBD2 (5 bases). The CDR3 is 17 amino acids. Germline V gene sequence: CDR1 SGDLS, CDR2 YYNGEE. CDR3 amino acids: CASSVGGRLASDNEQFF. CDR3 DNA sequence: TGTGCCAGCAGCGTAGGGGGTAGGCTAGCCTCCGACAATGAGCAGTTCTTC. Filled out from reference TRBV9 and TRBJ2-1, the complete variable domain reads DSGVTQTPKHLITATGQRVTLRCSPRSGDLSVYWYQQSLDQGLQFLIQYYNGEERAKGNILERFSAQQFPDLHSELNLSSLELGDSALYFCASSVGGRLASDNEQFFGPGTRLTVL.

The chain carries TRBV4-1 and TRBJ2-1; 8 bases are a match to TRBD2. The CDR3 is 18 residues long. Unmatched junction bases numbered 12, after V lost 0 bases and J lost 5 bases. Germline-derived CDR1 and CDR2 are MGHRA and YSYEKL. The CDR3 sequence is CASSQDPVAGFKDNEQFF. DNA of the CDR3: TGCGCCAGCAGCCAAGATCCGGTAGCGGGGTTTAAAGACAATGAGCAGTTCTTC.

The table lists this clone with a count of one. The V gene is TRBV10-3, the J gene TRBJ2-2, with 12 positions matching TRBD2. From germline, CDR1 is ENHRY and CDR2 SYGVKD. The CDR3 is 15 residues long. V lost 3 bases and J lost 6; bases outside the gene matches: 2. This chain's CDR3 is CAISDLAGGPGELFF. The CDR3 region has the DNA TGTGCCATCAGTGACCTAGCGGGAGGGCCCGGGGAGCTGTTTTTT.

The chain links TRBV5-1 to TRBJ2-5, with 8 bases aligning to TRBD2. This CDR3 is built from 16 residues. Germline values: CDR1 SGHRS, CDR2 YFSETQ. The V and J ends lost 4 bases and 4 bases, in that order; junction bases with no gene match: 12. The CDR3 is CASSPRLARGPETQYF. CDR3 DNA sequence: TGCGCCAGCAGCCCGAGACTAGCGAGAGGCCCAGAGACCCAGTACTTC.

In this sample, this clone turned up once. The chain employs TRBV6-5 and TRBJ2-7, with 8 nucleotides matching TRBD2. The CDR3 spans 15 residues. V dropped 0 bases and J dropped 2; count of bases not matched to a gene: 3. The V gene's germline CDR1 is MNHEY and CDR2 SVGAGI. The CDR3 nucleotides read TGTGCCAGCAGTTACTCCGGGGGGGCGACCTACGAGCAGTACTTC. It specifies CASSYSGGATYEQYF.

This chain links TRBV29-1 with TRBJ2-7, with 9 bases that match TRBD1. The CDR3 spans 13 residues. V lost 5 bases, J lost 3 bases, and 5 bases stayed unmatched. Germline CDR1 SQVTM, CDR2 ANQGSEA. CDR3 sequence reads: CSVTLGQGYEQYF. In DNA, the CDR3 is TGCAGCGTTACCCTGGGACAGGGCTACGAGCAGTACTTC.

The chain recombines TRBV11-2 with TRBJ2-7; 9 bases line up with TRBD1. This CDR3 has 19 residues. The V gene's germline CDR1 is SGHAT and CDR2 FQNNGV. With 2 bases clipped from V and 5 bases from J, the junction kept 19 bases outside the gene matches. The CDR3 reads CASSLNYILRDREFHEQYF. The CDR3 nucleotides read TGTGCCAGCAGCTTAAATTATATCCTAAGGGACAGGGAATTTCACGAGCAGTACTTC.